These 11 T cell receptor beta chains share one sample of origin, sequenced in a study of OX40 agonist ivuxolimab in advanced cancers. The protocol was immunoSEQ multiplex PCR, while the TCRdb copy is restricted to in-frame clones and leaves out a portion. The sample comprises roughly 65,000 clones, approximately 89% of which are singletons, and around 0.31% rests with the top ten. This sample comprised CD4+ or CD8+ T cells sorted from blood, obtained in a trial of the OX40 agonist ivuxolimab. These receptors originate from an adult with an advanced solid tumor such as melanoma, head and neck, liver or kidney cancer.

This clone came up once. The chain recombines TRBV7-2 with TRBJ2-3, with a possible D match to TRBD1 (6 bases). V was shortened by 5 bases and J by 2 bases, with 14 bases between the two germline ends. The germline V gene encodes CDR1 SGHTA and CDR2 FQGNSA. The CDR3 extends over 15 amino acids. For the CDR3, the DNA is TGTGCCAGCAGCCGCCTAGGGGGTCCCACAGATACGCAGTATTTT. This encodes CASSRLGGPTDTQYF. Full variable domain (missing parts from reference TRBV7-2 and TRBJ2-3): GAGVSQSPSNKVTEKGKDVELRCDPISGHTALYWYRQSLGQGLEFLIYFQGNSAPDKSGLPSDRFSAERTGGSVSTLTIQRTQQEDSAVYLCASSRLGGPTDTQYFGPGTRLTVL.

The gene calls are TRBV15 and TRBJ1-1; no firm D call. CDR1 and CDR2 from the germline V gene are LNHNV and YYDKDF (reference sequence). Deletions cut 1 base from V and 1 base from J, with 13 bases between. This CDR3 is built from 16 residues. CDR3 amino acids: CATSRGGRAQNTEAFF. CDR3 DNA: TGTGCCACCAGCAGAGGAGGGCGGGCCCAGAACACTGAAGCTTTCTTT.

This clone has more than one count but fewer than ten. The rearrangement links TRBV9 to TRBJ1-1; D is unresolved. Germline CDR1 reads SGDLS; CDR2 reads YYNGEE. The ends were cut back, 0 bases at V and 7 bases at J, with 13 bases in the middle. The CDR3 covers 14 residues. CDR3 region: CASSVENGLREAFF. CDR3 bases: TGTGCCAGCAGCGTAGAGAATGGGCTCCGTGAAGCTTTCTTT.

The V call is TRBV6-1, the J call TRBJ2-7; D call uncertain. The V gene's germline CDR1 is MNHNS and CDR2 SASEGT. CDR3 length: 15 amino acids. The germline V and J ends were trimmed by 0 bases and 2 bases, with 11 bases remaining between them. CDR3 DNA: TGTGCCAGCAGTGAAGCGCACGAAGGGCCCTACGAGCAGTACTTC. This gives the protein CASSEAHEGPYEQYF.

This chain connects TRBV9 to TRBJ1-1; D not resolved. Between the trimmed V and J ends, which lost 3 bases and 6 bases, there was a span of 9 bases. The CDR3 runs to 12 residues. Per the germline V gene, CDR1 is SGDLS and CDR2 is YYNGEE. CDR3 sequence (DNA): TGTGCCAGCAGCGGCCGACTCTCTGAAGCTTTCTTT. Translation: CASSGRLSEAFF.

V usage is TRBV18 and J usage is TRBJ1-6, with 7 bases matching TRBD1. The germline V gene has CDR1 KGHSH and CDR2 LQKENI. With 4 bases clipped from V and 7 bases from J, the junction kept 7 bases outside the gene matches. The CDR3 has 15 residues. The CDR3, as DNA: TGTGCCAGCTCACTACCGACAGGGCAAAATTCACCCCTCCACTTT. Amino acids: CASSLPTGQNSPLHF.

This rearrangement joins TRBV5-1 to TRBJ2-5; TRBD1 is a possible D gene (7 bases). V lost 4 bases and J 5 bases, leaving 15 bases between the germline ends. Germline V gives CDR1 SGHRS, CDR2 YFSETQ. The CDR3 extends over 14 amino acids. CDR3 bases: TGCGCCAGCAGCCCGGGGCAGGGGGGTGAGACCCAGTACTTC. Protein: CASSPGQGGETQYF.

The V and J genes are TRBV6-5 and TRBJ2-5, with 9 bases aligning to TRBD2. Germline assignment: CDR1 MNHEY and CDR2 SVGAGI. J lost 5 bases, V lost 3 bases, and 7 bases had no gene match. The CDR3 covers 15 residues. For the CDR3, the DNA is TGTGCCAGCAGTTATGGTAGCGGGAGACGGGAGACCCAGTACTTC. Amino acids: CASSYGSGRRETQYF.

This chain links TRBV10-2 with TRBJ1-1; maybe TRBD1 (5 bases). The CDR3 loop spans 14 amino acids. V lost 3 bases and J 3 bases, leaving 11 bases between the germline ends. CDR1 and CDR2 from the germline V gene are WSHSY and SAAADI. CDR3 in amino acids: CASSDPQGYTEAFF. The DNA of the CDR3 is TGCGCCAGCAGTGATCCTCAGGGTTACACTGAAGCTTTCTTT.

This chain links TRBV9 with TRBJ2-1; 9 bases line up with TRBD2. The germline CDR1 and CDR2 sequences are SGDLS and YYNGEE. The CDR3 consists of 15 residues. V lost 0 bases, J lost 9 bases, and 7 bases stayed unmatched. The CDR3 sequence: CASSVVAGEELEQFF. The CDR3, as DNA: TGTGCCAGCAGCGTAGTAGCGGGAGAGGAACTTGAGCAGTTCTTC.

This clone appeared a few times. The V and J genes are TRBV28 and TRBJ1-1, with D possibly matching TRBD1 (5 bases). Trimming removed 6 bases at V and 6 bases at J, with 17 bases between. Germline V gives CDR1 MDHEN, CDR2 SYDVKM. This CDR3 region has 14 residues. CDR3 nucleotide sequence: TGTGCCAGCAGAAAAACCAGGGATAGCGCTGAAGCTTTCTTT. Its protein is CASRKTRDSAEAFF.